This TCR beta chain was recorded in a study of T cell changes during pregnancy in multiple sclerosis. Sequencing was performed with immunoSEQ multiplex PCR; in TCRdb, only in-frame clones are kept and a portion is missing. The sample comprises fewer than 50,000 clones, about 91% of which are singletons, and less than 0.8% rests with the top ten. The V gene end was trimmed by 5 bases and the J gene end by 10 bases; junction bases not matched to a gene: 9. CDR1 is SEHNR and CDR2 is FQNEAQ in the germline V gene (reference sequence). The CDR3 is 14 amino acids. This TCR was recovered from a female donor with multiple sclerosis, enrolled in a pregnancy study. This specimen was CD4+ T cells from peripheral blood mononuclear cells, taken in the third trimester of pregnancy. V usage is TRBV7-9 and J usage is TRBJ2-1; 9 bases agree with TRBD1. The CDR3 region has the DNA TGTGCCAGCAGCCAAGAAAACACAGGGGGCGAGCAGTTCTTC. Protein: CASSQENTGGEQFF. The full variable domain, in which reference TRBV7-9 and TRBJ2-1 provide the parts outside the CDR3, is DTGVSQNPRHKITKRGQNVTFRCDPISEHNRLYWYRQTLGQGPEFLTYFQNEAQLEKSRLLSDRFSAERPKGSFSTLEIQRTEQGDSAMYLCASSQENTGGEQFFGPGTRLTVL.